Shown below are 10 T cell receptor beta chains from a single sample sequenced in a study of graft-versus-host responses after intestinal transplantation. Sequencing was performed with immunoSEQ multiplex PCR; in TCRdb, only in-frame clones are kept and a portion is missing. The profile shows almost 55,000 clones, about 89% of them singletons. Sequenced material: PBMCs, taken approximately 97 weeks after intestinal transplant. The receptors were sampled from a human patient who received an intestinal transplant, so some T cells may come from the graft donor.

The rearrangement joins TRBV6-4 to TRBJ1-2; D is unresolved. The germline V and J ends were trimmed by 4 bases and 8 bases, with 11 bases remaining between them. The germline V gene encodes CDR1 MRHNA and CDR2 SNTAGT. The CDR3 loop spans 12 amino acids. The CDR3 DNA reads TGTGCCAGCAGTGGGGGAGGATGGGGCTACACCTTC. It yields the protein CASSGGGWGYTF.

The CDR3 nucleotides read TGTGCCAGCCCCCCCCGACCGGCGGGGGAGACGGGTGCCTTTCGTAACTATGGCTACACCTTC. Encoded protein: CASPPRPAGETGAFRNYGYTF. The chain has TRBV18 and TRBJ1-2; D may be TRBD1 (5 bases). This CDR3 contains 21 residues. The V and J ends lost 8 bases and 1 base respectively, with 35 bases between them. Germline assignment: CDR1 KGHSH and CDR2 LQKENI.

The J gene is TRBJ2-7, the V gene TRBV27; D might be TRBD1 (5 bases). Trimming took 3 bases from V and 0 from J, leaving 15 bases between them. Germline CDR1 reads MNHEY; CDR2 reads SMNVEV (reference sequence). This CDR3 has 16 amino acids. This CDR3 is CASSFSRYRSSYEQYF. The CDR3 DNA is TGTGCCAGCAGTTTTTCTCGATACAGGAGCTCCTACGAGCAGTACTTC.

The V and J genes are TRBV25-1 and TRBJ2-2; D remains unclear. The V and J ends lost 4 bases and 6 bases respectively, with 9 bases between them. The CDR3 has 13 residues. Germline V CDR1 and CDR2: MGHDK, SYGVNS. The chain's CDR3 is CASSVEMAGELFF. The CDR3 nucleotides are TGTGCCAGCAGTGTTGAGATGGCCGGGGAGCTGTTTTTT.

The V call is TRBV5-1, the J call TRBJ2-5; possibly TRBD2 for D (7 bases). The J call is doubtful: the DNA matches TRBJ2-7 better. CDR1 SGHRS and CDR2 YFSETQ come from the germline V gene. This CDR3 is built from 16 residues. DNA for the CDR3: TGCGCCAGCAGCCCGAGGGGGGGCTCATCCTCCTACGAGCAGTACTTC. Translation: CASSPRGGSSSYEQYF.

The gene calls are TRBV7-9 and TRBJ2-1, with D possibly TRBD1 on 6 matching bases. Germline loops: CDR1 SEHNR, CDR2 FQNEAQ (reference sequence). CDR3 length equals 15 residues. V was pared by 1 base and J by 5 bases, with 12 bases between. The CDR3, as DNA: TGTGCCAGCAGCTTAGTTCTGGGGACAAACAATGAGCAGTTCTTC. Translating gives CASSLVLGTNNEQFF.

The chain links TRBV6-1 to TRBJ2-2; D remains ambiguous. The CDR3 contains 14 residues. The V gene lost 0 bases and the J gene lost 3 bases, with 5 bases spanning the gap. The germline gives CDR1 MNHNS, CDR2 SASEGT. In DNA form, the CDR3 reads TGTGCCAGCAGTGAAGCGCTAGACACCGGGGAGCTGTTTTTT. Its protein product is CASSEALDTGELFF.

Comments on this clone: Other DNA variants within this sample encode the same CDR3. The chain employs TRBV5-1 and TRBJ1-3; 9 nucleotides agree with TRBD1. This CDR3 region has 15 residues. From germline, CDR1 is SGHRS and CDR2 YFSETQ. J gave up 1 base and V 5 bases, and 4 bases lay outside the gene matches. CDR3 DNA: TGCGCCAGCAGGGGACAGGGCGGGTCTGGAAACACCATATATTTT. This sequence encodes CASRGQGGSGNTIYF.

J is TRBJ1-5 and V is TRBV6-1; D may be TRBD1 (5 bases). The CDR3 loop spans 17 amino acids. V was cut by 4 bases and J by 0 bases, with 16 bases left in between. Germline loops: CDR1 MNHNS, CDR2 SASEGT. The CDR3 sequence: CASSAGLGGYSNQPQHF. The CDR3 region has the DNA TGTGCCAGCAGTGCGGGGCTGGGCGGATATAGCAATCAGCCCCAGCATTTT.

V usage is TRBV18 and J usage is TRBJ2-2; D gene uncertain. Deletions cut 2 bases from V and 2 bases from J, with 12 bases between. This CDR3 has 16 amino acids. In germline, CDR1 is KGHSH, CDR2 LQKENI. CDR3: CASSPFLRTNTGELFF. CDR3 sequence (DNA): TGTGCCAGCTCACCATTCCTCAGGACCAACACCGGGGAGCTGTTTTTT.